This T cell receptor beta chain appears in the sequencing data of a study of human T cells and chemical hapten exposure. This clonotype has ten or more counts. TCRdb itself ran the RACE reads through MiXCR, one entry per CDR3 protein. The repertoire has some 400,000 distinct CDR3 sequences, about 4.8% of them found once; the top ten carry roughly 2.4%. Time point here: patch test 1, 2 weeks after DPC sensitization. Treatment given: therapeutic diphenylcyclopropenone sensitization with weekly scalp DPC. This sample comprised whole blood, obtained in connection with sensitization to the hapten diphenylcyclopropenone (DPC). The receptor was isolated from a woman in her forties or fifties with alopecia areata. Some clones in this sample may be carry-over from other donors' samples.

The CDR3 region has the DNA TGTGCCAGCAGCTTGGGGGGCCTTCGGGAAAAACTGTTTTTT. It yields the protein CASSLGGLREKLFF. J is TRBJ1-4 and V is TRBV7-7, with TRBD1 as a possible D gene (6 bases). Germline loops: CDR1 SSHAT, CDR2 FNYEAQ (reference sequence). V was clipped by 3 bases and J by 8 bases, with 13 bases between them. This CDR3 has 14 amino acids.